This is a list of T cell receptor beta chains from one sample in a study of OX40 agonist ivuxolimab in advanced cancers. Clones were read by immunoSEQ multiplex PCR, and TCRdb kept only the in-frame ones, dropping some. The top ten clones hold 0.3% to 0.35% of a sample with around 150,000 clones, around 94% of them seen once. Specimen: CD4+ or CD8+ T cells sorted from blood, collected in a trial of the OX40 agonist ivuxolimab. The receptors were sampled from an adult with an advanced solid tumor such as melanoma, head and neck, liver or kidney cancer. Both conserved end residues are part of each CDR3. The D gene is left open where the match is weak. Expanded clones are given a class, and other clones once, few, many or no size at all.

>NA|TRBJ2-5|TRBV15|NA
CATSRDTGKETQYF
TGTGCCACCAGCAGAGACACAGGGAAAGAGACCCAGTACTTC
>NA|TRBJ2-6|TRBV11-2|NA
CASSLAEGAGANVLTF
TGTGCCAGCAGCTTAGCCGAGGGGGCTGGGGCCAACGTCCTGACTTTC
>NA|TRBJ2-3|TRBV9|NA
CASAGESTDTQYF
TGTGCCAGCGCCGGGGAGAGCACAGATACGCAGTATTTT
>TRBD1|TRBJ1-2|TRBV18|NA
CASSPIVPGQGGHGYTF
TGTGCCAGCTCACCGATCGTCCCGGGACAGGGTGGGCATGGCTACACCTTC
>NA|TRBJ1-1|TRBV6-5|NA
CASSYRGNTEAFF
TGTGCCAGCAGTTACAGGGGGAACACTGAAGCTTTCTTT
>NA|TRBJ2-3|TRBV2|NA
CASSIGLASTDTQYF
TGTGCCAGCAGTATCGGTCTGGCTAGCACAGATACGCAGTATTTT
>TRBD1|TRBJ1-4|TRBV10-2|NA
CASKRDRAEKLFF
TGCGCCTCAAAACGGGACAGGGCTGAAAAACTGTTTTTT
>TRBD2|TRBJ2-5|TRBV5-4|NA
CASSRNSGGTEETQYF
TGTGCCAGCAGCCGAAATAGCGGGGGGACTGAAGAGACCCAGTACTTC
>NA|TRBJ1-6|TRBV27|once
CASSLSGNNSPLHF
TGTGCCAGCAGTTTATCGGGGAACAATTCACCCCTCCACTTT
>TRBD1|TRBJ1-1|TRBV27|NA
CASSRPGTGGIAFF
TGTGCCAGCAGCCGCCCCGGGACAGGGGGAATAGCTTTCTTT
>NA|TRBJ1-5|TRBV19|NA
CASTPGSVSNQPQHF
TGTGCCAGTACCCCCGGCAGCGTGAGCAATCAGCCCCAGCATTTT
>NA|TRBJ2-5|TRBV4-1|NA
CASSQGLGGETQYF
TGCGCCAGCAGCCAAGGGCTCGGCGGAGAGACCCAGTACTTC
>NA|TRBJ2-5|TRBV11-3|NA
CASSLGVGQETQYF
TGTGCCAGCAGCTTAGGGGTAGGCCAAGAGACCCAGTACTTC
>NA|TRBJ2-7|TRBV7-6|NA
CASSFPTGRSSYEQYF
TGTGCCAGCAGCTTTCCGACGGGACGAAGCTCCTACGAGCAGTACTTC
>NA|TRBJ2-2|TRBV2|NA
CASSFLLNTGELFF
TGTGCCAGCAGTTTCCTCCTGAACACCGGGGAGCTGTTTTTT
>NA|TRBJ2-3|TRBV6-5|NA
CASSQWTSTDTQYF
TGTGCCAGCAGTCAGTGGACTAGCACAGATACGCAGTATTTT
>NA|TRBJ1-3|TRBV4-1|few
CASSQGQMGAGNTIYF
TGCGCCAGCAGCCAAGGGCAGATGGGAGCGGGAAACACCATATATTTT
>NA|TRBJ1-5|TRBV4-3|NA
CASSQDLGGLQPQHF
TGCGCCAGCAGCCAAGATTTAGGGGGACTCCAGCCCCAGCATTTT
>NA|TRBJ1-4|TRBV5-6|NA
CASSPTGATNEKLFF
TGTGCCAGCAGCCCCACGGGGGCAACTAATGAAAAACTGTTTTTT
>NA|TRBJ1-3|TRBV25-1|NA
CASRGAGNTIYF
TGTGCCAGCAGGGGGGCGGGAAACACCATATATTTT
>NA|TRBJ2-5|TRBV19|NA
CASSMQGGGETQYF
TGTGCCAGTAGTATGCAAGGGGGTGGAGAGACCCAGTACTTC
>NA|TRBJ2-7|TRBV7-8|NA
CASSLAYTGLGYEQYF
TGTGCCAGCAGCTTAGCGTACACAGGGTTGGGGTACGAGCAGTACTTC
>NA|TRBJ1-5|TRBV5-8|NA
CASSEDLGQPQHF
TGTGCCAGCAGCGAGGACCTAGGGCAGCCCCAGCATTTT
>TRBD1|TRBJ2-5|TRBV7-7|NA
CASSSPDREETQYF
TGTGCCAGCAGCTCCCCGGACAGGGAAGAGACCCAGTACTTC
>TRBD1|TRBJ2-7|TRBV18|once
CASSPLPARDRGEQYF
TGTGCCAGCTCACCACTCCCCGCTAGAGACAGGGGCGAGCAGTACTTC
>TRBD2|TRBJ2-1|TRBV10-1|NA
CASSELISGGEQFF
TGCGCCAGCAGTGAGTTGATTTCGGGGGGAGAGCAGTTCTTC
>TRBD1|TRBJ1-4|TRBV4-1|NA
CASSQVWGQGAEEGEKLFF
TGCGCCAGCAGCCAAGTTTGGGGGCAGGGGGCCGAGGAGGGAGAAAAACTGTTTTTT
>NA|TRBJ2-2|TRBV6-1|NA
CASSILNSHTGELFF
TGTGCCAGCAGCATTTTGAACTCGCACACCGGGGAGCTGTTTTTT
>NA|TRBJ2-3|TRBV10-1|NA
CASSGMQGWTQYF
TGCGCCAGCAGTGGAATGCAGGGGTGGACGCAGTATTTT
>NA|TRBJ2-7|TRBV10-3|NA
CAIREQGLTLYEQYF
TGTGCCATCAGGGAGCAGGGCCTAACTCTCTACGAGCAGTACTTC
>NA|TRBJ1-6|TRBV6-5|NA
CASSPGTGNSPLHF
TGTGCCAGCAGTCCCGGGACCGGCAATTCACCCCTCCACTTT
>NA|TRBJ2-1|TRBV7-9|NA
CASSLGSGRIKFF
TGTGCCAGCAGCTTAGGGTCGGGCCGGATAAAGTTCTTC
>TRBD2|TRBJ2-1|TRBV28|NA
CATRGAGGSYNEQFF
TGTGCCACCAGGGGAGCGGGAGGATCCTACAATGAGCAGTTCTTC
>TRBD2|TRBJ2-5|TRBV6-7|NA
CASRETSGTVGETQYF
TGTGCCAGCAGGGAGACTAGCGGGACGGTTGGAGAGACCCAGTACTTC
>TRBD1|TRBJ2-2|TRBV11-3|NA
CASSSDRGDTGELFF
TGTGCCAGCAGCTCGGACAGGGGCGACACCGGGGAGCTGTTTTTT
>NA|TRBJ2-7|TRBV4-1|NA
CASSQGGLVRYEQYF
TGCGCCAGCAGCCAAGGGGGTCTCGTCAGATACGAGCAGTACTTC
>NA|TRBJ1-5|TRBV4-2|NA
CASSRRATGPGSSNSNQPQHF
TGTGCCAGCAGCCGAAGGGCAACCGGGCCAGGATCATCGAATAGCAATCAGCCCCAGCATTTT
>TRBD1|TRBJ2-3|TRBV7-2|once
CASRGTGGRDTQYF
TGTGCCAGCAGGGGGACAGGGGGCAGAGATACGCAGTATTTT
>NA|TRBJ2-1|TRBV7-9|once
CASSLGADNEQFF
TGTGCCAGCAGCTTAGGGGCCGACAATGAGCAGTTCTTC
>NA|TRBJ1-1|TRBV6-6|NA
CASSGQSTMNTEAFF
TGTGCCAGCAGTGGACAGAGCACAATGAACACTGAAGCTTTCTTT
>NA|TRBJ1-2|TRBV19|NA
CASSRDGPYYGYTF
TGTGCCAGTAGTAGGGACGGACCTTACTATGGCTACACCTTC
>NA|TRBJ1-1|TRBV4-3|NA
CASSHGRGNTEAFF
TGCGCCAGCAGCCACGGTAGGGGGAACACTGAAGCTTTCTTT
>NA|TRBJ2-3|TRBV19|NA
CATSPQASTDTQYF
TGTGCCACCTCGCCACAGGCCAGCACAGATACGCAGTATTTT
>NA|TRBJ2-1|TRBV19|once
CASTETGRYYNEQFF
TGTGCCAGTACCGAGACAGGCCGTTACTACAATGAGCAGTTCTTC
>NA|TRBJ1-5|TRBV29-1|few
CSAAVRGTDQPQHF
TGCAGCGCTGCTGTGAGGGGGACGGATCAGCCCCAGCATTTT
>TRBD2|TRBJ2-1|TRBV19|NA
CASSVASGSTHNEQFF
TGTGCCAGTAGTGTAGCTAGCGGGAGTACGCACAATGAGCAGTTCTTC
>NA|TRBJ1-2|TRBV28|NA
CASSLGRALYGYTF
TGTGCCAGCAGTTTAGGCAGGGCCTTATATGGCTACACCTTC
>TRBD1|TRBJ1-1|TRBV5-1|NA
CASSWTGQNTEAFF
TGCGCCAGCAGCTGGACAGGGCAGAACACTGAAGCTTTCTTT
>NA|TRBJ2-6|TRBV7-6|NA
CASSPFRGANVLTF
TGTGCCAGCAGTCCTTTTCGTGGGGCCAACGTCCTGACTTTC
>NA|TRBJ1-2|TRBV19|NA
CASIRDELYGYTF
TGTGCCAGTATCAGGGACGAACTCTATGGCTACACCTTC
>NA|TRBJ2-1|TRBV7-2|NA
CASSLVGGNEQFF
TGTGCCAGCAGCTTAGTGGGGGGTAATGAGCAGTTCTTC
>NA|TRBJ1-2|TRBV6-6|once
CASRPPSYGYTF
TGTGCCAGCAGGCCCCCTAGCTATGGCTACACCTTC
>NA|TRBJ1-1|TRBV11-2|NA
CASSSLTGTMNTEAFF
TGTGCCAGCAGCTCACTTACAGGGACCATGAACACTGAAGCTTTCTTT
>NA|TRBJ2-6|TRBV7-2|NA
CASSPRMTSGANVLTF
TGTGCCAGCAGCCCCCGGATGACCTCTGGGGCCAACGTCCTGACTTTC
>NA|TRBJ2-7|TRBV5-1|NA
CASSLRAGDEQYF
TGCGCCAGCAGCTTGAGGGCAGGCGACGAGCAGTACTTC
>TRBD1|TRBJ1-1|TRBV29-1|NA
CSVGIATGKGPNTEAFF
TGCAGCGTTGGTATTGCGACAGGGAAGGGTCCGAACACTGAAGCTTTCTTT
>NA|TRBJ2-7|TRBV29-1|NA
CSTGVGKRGEQYF
TGCAGCACTGGGGTCGGGAAACGGGGCGAGCAGTACTTC
>NA|TRBJ1-5|TRBV2|NA
CASSVYRESNQPQHF
TGTGCCAGCAGTGTGTACAGGGAGAGCAATCAGCCCCAGCATTTT
>TRBD1|TRBJ1-1|TRBV4-3|NA
CASSQDRDRPTEAFF
TGCGCCAGCAGCCAAGATCGGGACAGGCCCACTGAAGCTTTCTTT
>NA|TRBJ2-1|TRBV14|once
CASSQAPSWALNEQFF
TGTGCCAGCAGCCAAGCGCCTTCTTGGGCCCTCAATGAGCAGTTCTTC